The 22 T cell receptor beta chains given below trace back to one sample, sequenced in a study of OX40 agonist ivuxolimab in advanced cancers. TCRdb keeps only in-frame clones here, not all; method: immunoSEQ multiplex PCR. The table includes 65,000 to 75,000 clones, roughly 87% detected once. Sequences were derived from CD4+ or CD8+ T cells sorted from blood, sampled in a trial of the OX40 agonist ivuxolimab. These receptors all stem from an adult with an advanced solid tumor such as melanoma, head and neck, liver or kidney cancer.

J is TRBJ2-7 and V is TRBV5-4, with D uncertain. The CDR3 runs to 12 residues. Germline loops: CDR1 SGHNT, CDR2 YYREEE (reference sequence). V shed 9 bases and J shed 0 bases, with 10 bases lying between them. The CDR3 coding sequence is TGTGCCACCTCAGGCAGCTCCTACGAGCAGTACTTC. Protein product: CATSGSSYEQYF.

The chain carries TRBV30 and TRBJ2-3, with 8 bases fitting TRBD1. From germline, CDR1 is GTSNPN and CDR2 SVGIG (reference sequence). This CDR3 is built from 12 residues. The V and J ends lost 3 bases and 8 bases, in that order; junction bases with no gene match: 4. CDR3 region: CAWRTGASTQYF. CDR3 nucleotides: TGTGCCTGGAGGACAGGGGCGAGTACGCAGTATTTT.

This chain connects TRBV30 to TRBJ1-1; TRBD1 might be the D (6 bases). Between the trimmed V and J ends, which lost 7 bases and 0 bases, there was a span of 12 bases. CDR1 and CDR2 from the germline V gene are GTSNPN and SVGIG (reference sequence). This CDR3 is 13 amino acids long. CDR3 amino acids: CAYHRVMNTEAFF. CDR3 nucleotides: TGTGCCTACCACAGGGTAATGAACACTGAAGCTTTCTTT. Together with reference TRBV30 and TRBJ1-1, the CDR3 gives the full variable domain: SQTIHQWPATLVQPVGSPLSLECTVEGTSNPNLYWYRQAAGRGLQLLFYSVGIGQISSEVPQNLSASRPQDRQFILSSKKLLLSDSGFYLCAYHRVMNTEAFFGQGTRLTVV.

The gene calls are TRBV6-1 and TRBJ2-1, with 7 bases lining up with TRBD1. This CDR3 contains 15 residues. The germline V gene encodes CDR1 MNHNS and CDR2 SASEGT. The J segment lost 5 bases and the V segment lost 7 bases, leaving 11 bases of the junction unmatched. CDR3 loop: CASTQIGTANNEQFF. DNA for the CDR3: TGTGCCAGCACGCAGATTGGGACAGCAAACAATGAGCAGTTCTTC.

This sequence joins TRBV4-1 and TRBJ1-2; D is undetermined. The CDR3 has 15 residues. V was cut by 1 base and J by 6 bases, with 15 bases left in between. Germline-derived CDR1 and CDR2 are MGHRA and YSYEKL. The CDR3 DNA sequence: TGCGCCAGCAGCCAAGTTCCCTCGTTTACCGATGGCTACACCTTC. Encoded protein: CASSQVPSFTDGYTF.

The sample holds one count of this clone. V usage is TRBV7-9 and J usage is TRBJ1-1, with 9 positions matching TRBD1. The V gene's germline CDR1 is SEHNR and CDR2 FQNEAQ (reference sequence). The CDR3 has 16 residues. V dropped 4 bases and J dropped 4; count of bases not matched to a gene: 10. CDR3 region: CASSSGTGYRGTEAFF. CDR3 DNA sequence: TGTGCCAGCAGCTCCGGGACAGGGTATAGGGGCACTGAAGCTTTCTTT.

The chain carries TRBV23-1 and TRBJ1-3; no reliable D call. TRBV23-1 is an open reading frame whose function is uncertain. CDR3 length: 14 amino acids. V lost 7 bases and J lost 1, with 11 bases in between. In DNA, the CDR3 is TGCGCCAGCACGGCGTGCCGATCTGGAAACACCATATATTTT. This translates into CASTACRSGNTIYF.

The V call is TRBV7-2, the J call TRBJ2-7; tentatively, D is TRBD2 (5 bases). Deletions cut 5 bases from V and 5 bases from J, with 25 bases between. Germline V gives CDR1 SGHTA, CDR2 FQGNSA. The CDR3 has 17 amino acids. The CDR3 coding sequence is TGTGCCAGCAGCATTCCGGGATCCCAAAAGAGTCCCCACGAGCAGTACTTC. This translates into CASSIPGSQKSPHEQYF.

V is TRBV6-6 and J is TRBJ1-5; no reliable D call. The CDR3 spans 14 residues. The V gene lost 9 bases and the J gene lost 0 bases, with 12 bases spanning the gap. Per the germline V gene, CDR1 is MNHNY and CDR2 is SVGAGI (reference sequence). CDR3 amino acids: CAREEEGSNQPQHF. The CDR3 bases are TGTGCCAGGGAGGAGGAGGGTAGCAATCAGCCCCAGCATTTT.

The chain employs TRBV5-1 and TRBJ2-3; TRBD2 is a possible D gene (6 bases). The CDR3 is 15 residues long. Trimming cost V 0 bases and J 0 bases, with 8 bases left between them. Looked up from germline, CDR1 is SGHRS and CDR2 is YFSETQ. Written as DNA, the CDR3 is TGCGCCAGCAGCTTGGGAGGGAGGAGCACAGATACGCAGTATTTT. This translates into CASSLGGRSTDTQYF.

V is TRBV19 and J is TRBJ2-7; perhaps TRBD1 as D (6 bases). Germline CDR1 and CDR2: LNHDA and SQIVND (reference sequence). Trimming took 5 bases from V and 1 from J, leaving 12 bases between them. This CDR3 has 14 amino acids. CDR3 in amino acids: CASSQGTPSYEQYF. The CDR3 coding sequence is TGTGCCAGTAGTCAGGGGACGCCTTCCTACGAGCAGTACTTC.

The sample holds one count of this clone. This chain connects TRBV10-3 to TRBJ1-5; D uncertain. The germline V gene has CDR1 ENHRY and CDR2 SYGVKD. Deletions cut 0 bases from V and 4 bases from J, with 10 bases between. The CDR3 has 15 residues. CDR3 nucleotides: TGTGCCATCAGTGAGTCGAAGGGCGGGAATCAGCCCCAGCATTTT. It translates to CAISESKGGNQPQHF.

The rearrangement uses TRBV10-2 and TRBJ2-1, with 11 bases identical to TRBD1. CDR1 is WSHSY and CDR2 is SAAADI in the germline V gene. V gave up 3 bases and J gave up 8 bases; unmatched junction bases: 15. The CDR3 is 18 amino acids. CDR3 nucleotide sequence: TGCGCCAGCAGTGAAGCTACTGCCGGGACAGGGGGTTTCGATGAGCAGTTCTTC. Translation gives CASSEATAGTGGFDEQFF.

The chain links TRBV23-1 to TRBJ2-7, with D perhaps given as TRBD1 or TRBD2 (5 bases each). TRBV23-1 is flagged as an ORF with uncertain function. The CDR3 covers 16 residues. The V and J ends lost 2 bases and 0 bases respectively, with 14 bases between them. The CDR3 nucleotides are TGCGCCAGCAGTCAAGTCCGCAGGGCGGGCTCCTACGAGCAGTACTTC. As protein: CASSQVRRAGSYEQYF.

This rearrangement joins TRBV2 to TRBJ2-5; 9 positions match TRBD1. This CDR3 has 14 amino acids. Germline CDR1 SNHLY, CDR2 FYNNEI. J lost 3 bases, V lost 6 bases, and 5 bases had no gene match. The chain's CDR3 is CASRYRDREETQYF. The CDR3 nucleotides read TGTGCCAGCAGATACAGGGACAGGGAAGAGACCCAGTACTTC.

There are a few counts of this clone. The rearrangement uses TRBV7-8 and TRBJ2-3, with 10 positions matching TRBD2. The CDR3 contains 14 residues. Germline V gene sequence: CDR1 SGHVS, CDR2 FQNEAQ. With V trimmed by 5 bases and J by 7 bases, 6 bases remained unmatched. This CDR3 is CASSRSGGRNTQYF. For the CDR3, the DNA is TGTGCCAGCAGCCGTAGCGGGGGGCGGAATACGCAGTATTTT.

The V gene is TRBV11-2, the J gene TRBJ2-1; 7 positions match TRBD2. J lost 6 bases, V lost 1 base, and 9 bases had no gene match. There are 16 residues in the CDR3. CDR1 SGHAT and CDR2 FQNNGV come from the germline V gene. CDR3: CASSLAQRGIGNEQFF. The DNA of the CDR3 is TGTGCCAGCAGCTTAGCCCAGCGGGGTATTGGCAATGAGCAGTTCTTC.

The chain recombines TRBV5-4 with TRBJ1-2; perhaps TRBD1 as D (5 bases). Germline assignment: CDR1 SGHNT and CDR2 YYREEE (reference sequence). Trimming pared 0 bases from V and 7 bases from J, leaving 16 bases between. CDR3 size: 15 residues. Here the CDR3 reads CASSLVGQAQGGYTF. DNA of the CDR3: TGTGCCAGCAGCTTGGTGGGGCAGGCTCAGGGTGGCTACACCTTC.

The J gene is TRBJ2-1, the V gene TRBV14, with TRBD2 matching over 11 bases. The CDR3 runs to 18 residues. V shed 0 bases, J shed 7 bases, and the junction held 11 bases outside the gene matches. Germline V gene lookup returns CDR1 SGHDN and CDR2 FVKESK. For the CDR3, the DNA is TGTGCCAGCAGCCAAGATTTAGGTACTAGCGGGGGCCTTAATGAGCAGTTCTTC. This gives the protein CASSQDLGTSGGLNEQFF.

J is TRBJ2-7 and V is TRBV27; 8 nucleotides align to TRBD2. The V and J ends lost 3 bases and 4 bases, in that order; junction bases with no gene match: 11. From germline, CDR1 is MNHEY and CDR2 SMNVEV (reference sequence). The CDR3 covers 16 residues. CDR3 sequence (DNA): TGTGCCAGCAGTTTGGGGCGGGGGGCCGCTGGATACGAGCAGTACTTC. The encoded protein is CASSLGRGAAGYEQYF.

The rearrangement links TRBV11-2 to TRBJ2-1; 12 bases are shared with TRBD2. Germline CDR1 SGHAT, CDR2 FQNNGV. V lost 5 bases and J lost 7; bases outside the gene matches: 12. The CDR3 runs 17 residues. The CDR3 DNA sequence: TGTGCCAGCAGCCTTGCCCCTAGCGGGGGGGCCTTTAATGAGCAGTTCTTC. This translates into CASSLAPSGGAFNEQFF.

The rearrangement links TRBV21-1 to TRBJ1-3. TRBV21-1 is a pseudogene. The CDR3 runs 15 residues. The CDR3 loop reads CASSKNPNSGNTIYF. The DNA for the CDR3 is TGTGCCAGCAGCAAGAACCCCAACTCTGGAAACACCATATATTTT.